The 5 T cell receptor beta chains below come from one sample, sequenced in a study of type 1 and type 2 diabetes patients. PCR was run on genomic DNA. The TCR beta CDR3 region was amplified using 30 forward and 13 reverse primers. A single record per CDR3 protein comes from TCRdb applying MiXCR to the multiplex PCR reads. The data contain fewer than 300,000 distinct CDR3 sequences, 47% of them seen just once; the ten biggest clones take up 12% to 15%. Sequencing input: peripheral blood mononuclear cells (PBMCs). These receptors were obtained from a man aged 18-30 years with type 2 diabetes.

The rearrangement links TRBV30 to TRBJ1-1, with a tentative D call TRBD1 (6 bases). Germline CDR1 reads GTSNPN; CDR2 reads SVGIG (reference sequence). The CDR3 runs to 13 residues. V was trimmed by 2 bases and J by 1 base, leaving 8 bases between them. The CDR3 DNA follows: TGTGCCTGGAGTTGGGGGCAGAACACTGAAGCTTTCTTT. Translating gives CAWSWGQNTEAFF.

The chain couples TRBV4-2 to TRBJ2-3, with no clear D. V was pared by 0 bases and J by 2 bases, with 15 bases between. The CDR3 runs to 17 residues. CDR1 LGHNA and CDR2 YNFKEQ come from the germline V gene. The CDR3 DNA reads TGTGCCAGCAGCCAAGATGGATCCCGCGGCACCACAGATACGCAGTATTTT. Amino acid sequence: CASSQDGSRGTTDTQYF.

With respect to this clonotype: The junction does not match germline at one end; this may be a read error. This chain uses TRBV19 with TRBJ1-1; D gene unclear. Germline CDR1 LNHDA, CDR2 SQIVND (reference sequence). The CDR3 sequence is 14 residues long. The CDR3 sequence is CASSIGIGNAEAFF. CDR3 DNA sequence: TGTGCCAGTAGTATTGGCATAGGGAACGCTGAAGCTTTCTTT. The whole variable domain, remainder taken from reference TRBV19 and TRBJ1-1, is DGGITQSPKYLFRKEGQNVTLSCEQNLNHDAMYWYRQDPGQGLRLIYYSQIVNDFQKGDIAEGYSVSREKKESFPLTVTSAQKNPTAFYLCASSIGIGNAEAFFGQGTRLTVV.

The rearrangement uses TRBV29-1 and TRBJ2-5, with 8 bases identical to TRBD1. The CDR3 runs to 14 residues. Germline V lookup: CDR1 SQVTM, CDR2 ANQGSEA. J gave up 4 bases and V 4 bases, and 8 bases lay outside the gene matches. CDR3 protein: CSVVVNRGLETQYF. As DNA, the CDR3 is TGCAGCGTTGTCGTAAACAGGGGGTTAGAGACCCAGTACTTC.

The CDR3 reads CSVITTTYNEQFF. Written as DNA, the CDR3 is TGCAGCGTGATCACTACTACGTACAATGAGCAGTTCTTC. The V gene is TRBV29-1, the J gene TRBJ2-1; D not resolved. V was cut by 6 bases and J by 4 bases, with 13 bases left in between. The CDR3 covers 13 residues. CDR1 is SQVTM, CDR2 ANQGSEA, per germline.